The 27 T cell receptor beta chains reported below all come from one sample, sequenced in a study of T cell responses to AZD1222 COVID-19 vaccine. Some clones are missing from TCRdb's copy, which holds only in-frame ones; the method was immunoSEQ multiplex PCR. The top ten clones hold 7.5% to 9.5% of a sample with more than 110,000 clones, just over 90% of them seen once. Here the sequenced sample was peripheral blood, taken on day 0 of AZD1222 vaccination. These receptors originate from an adult in good health.

The chain is built from TRBV5-1 and TRBJ2-1; tentative D call: TRBD2 (6 bases). V shed 0 bases and J shed 15 bases, with 13 bases lying between them. The CDR3 contains 12 residues. Germline CDR1 is SGHRS and CDR2 is YFSETQ. This CDR3 is CASSLVSDYPFF. DNA for the CDR3: TGCGCCAGCAGCTTGGTCTCGGACTATCCGTTCTTC.

The J gene is TRBJ2-2, the V gene TRBV5-5; unclear D gene. There are 16 residues in the CDR3. Trimming shortened V by 0 bases and J by 5 bases, and 14 bases separated the two germline ends. Germline lookup yields CDR1 SGHKS and CDR2 YYEKEE (reference sequence). The DNA of the CDR3 is TGTGCCAGCAGCTTGGTTTTGGAAACCGGGACCGGGGAGCTGTTTTTT. This translates into CASSLVLETGTGELFF.

The V call is TRBV4-2, the J call TRBJ2-7; the D is unclear. The CDR3 spans 15 residues. Germline-derived CDR1 and CDR2 are LGHNA and YNFKEQ. Between the trimmed V and J ends, which lost 0 bases and 3 bases, there was a span of 12 bases. For the CDR3, the DNA is TGTGCCAGCAGCCAAGATAACAGCCCAATCTACGAGCAGTACTTC. It yields the protein CASSQDNSPIYEQYF.

The V and J genes are TRBV28 and TRBJ1-2; no reliable D call. With 5 bases removed from V and 4 bases from J, the gap between germline ends came to 11 bases. Germline assignment: CDR1 MDHEN and CDR2 SYDVKM. The CDR3 runs to 13 residues. The CDR3 sequence is CASSPTISYGYTF. CDR3 bases: TGTGCCAGCAGTCCGACGATAAGCTATGGCTACACCTTC.

In the case of this clone: An end of the junction does not agree with germline; a read error may underlie this. The V call is TRBV2, the J call TRBJ1-1; the D is unclear. The germline V gene has CDR1 SNHLY and CDR2 FYNNEI. The length of the CDR3 is 12 residues. CDR3 protein: CASTIAGPRNLF. CDR3 in DNA: TGTGCCAGCACTATAGCAGGTCCGCGAAACCTCTTT.

The J gene is TRBJ1-2, the V gene TRBV29-1; D perhaps matches TRBD1 (5 bases). With 1 base removed from V and 1 base from J, the gap between germline ends came to 13 bases. The CDR3 runs 15 residues. Per germline, CDR1 SQVTM and CDR2 ANQGSEA. The CDR3 DNA sequence: TGCAGCGTTGAAGTGTGGGACCCAGATAACTATGGCTACACCTTC. This codes for CSVEVWDPDNYGYTF.

V and J are TRBV5-1 and TRBJ2-2, with D tentatively TRBD2 (7 bases). The V end was cut by 1 base, the J end by 7 bases, with 14 bases between. This CDR3 region has 15 residues. Looked up from germline, CDR1 is SGHRS and CDR2 is YFSETQ. The CDR3: CASSLRGGRIGELFF. DNA of the CDR3: TGCGCCAGCAGCTTGAGGGGGGGCCGGATCGGGGAGCTGTTTTTT.

The J gene is TRBJ2-5, the V gene TRBV3-1 (or the pseudogene TRBV3-2); 11 bases match TRBD2. The ends lost 0 bases at V and 6 bases at J; junction bases unmatched: 6. The CDR3 runs to 16 residues. The germline V gene has CDR1 LGHDT and CDR2 YNNKEL (reference sequence). DNA for the CDR3: TGTGCCAGCAGCCAAGATAGCGGGGGGGCCCCGAAGACCCAGTACTTC. This translates into CASSQDSGGAPKTQYF.

This chain joins TRBV28 and TRBJ2-7, with D possibly TRBD1 on 5 matching bases. The CDR3 has 16 amino acids. Germline CDR1 reads MDHEN; CDR2 reads SYDVKM. V lost 3 bases, J lost 3 bases, and 18 bases lay in between. The CDR3 loop reads CASSFNYVGLNYEQYF. CDR3 in DNA: TGTGCCAGCAGTTTTAATTACGTGGGGCTAAACTACGAGCAGTACTTC.

The V and J genes are TRBV7-9 and TRBJ1-1; 7 nucleotides agree with TRBD1. Unmatched junction bases numbered 2, after V lost 1 base and J lost 6 bases. Per the germline V gene, CDR1 is SEHNR and CDR2 is FQNEAQ (reference sequence). This CDR3 is 13 amino acids long. CDR3 in amino acids: CASSLGDSSEAFF. In nucleotides, the CDR3 is TGTGCCAGCAGCTTAGGGGACAGTTCTGAAGCTTTCTTT.

The V and J genes are TRBV6-2 or TRBV6-3 and TRBJ2-3, with 8 bases aligning to TRBD2. This CDR3 region has 15 residues. CDR1 is MNHEY, CDR2 SVGEGT, per germline. The V gene end was trimmed by 3 bases and the J gene end by 7 bases; junction bases not matched to a gene: 9. This CDR3 reads CASSYARGGDHTQYF. As DNA, the CDR3 is TGTGCCAGCAGTTATGCCCGGGGGGGGGACCATACGCAGTATTTT.

The rearrangement uses TRBV4-1 and TRBJ2-7, with 7 bases matching TRBD1. Germline V gene lookup returns CDR1 MGHRA and CDR2 YSYEKL. The CDR3 runs to 15 residues. V lost 4 bases to trimming and J lost 0 bases; unmatched junction nucleotides: 6. The CDR3 DNA follows: TGCGCCAGCAGCCCTCAGACAGGGAGCTCCTACGAGCAGTACTTC. It specifies CASSPQTGSSYEQYF.

V gene TRBV2 combines with J gene TRBJ1-1; D is undetermined. The CDR3 spans 13 residues. V lost 6 bases and J lost 4, with 12 bases in between. Germline V gene lookup returns CDR1 SNHLY and CDR2 FYNNEI. DNA of the CDR3: TGTGCCAGCAGCCTCACAGAAAGCACTGAAGCTTTCTTT. This translates into CASSLTESTEAFF. Filled out from reference TRBV2 and TRBJ1-1, the complete variable domain reads EPEVTQTPSHQVTQMGQEVILRCVPISNHLYFYWYRQILGQKVEFLVSFYNNEISEKSEIFDDQFSVERPDGSNFTLKIRSTKLEDSAMYFCASSLTESTEAFFGQGTRLTVV.

V gene TRBV6-5 combines with J gene TRBJ2-1; 7 bases align to TRBD1. The CDR3 extends over 14 amino acids. Germline V gene sequence: CDR1 MNHEY, CDR2 SVGAGI. V was clipped by 7 bases and J by 4 bases; unmatched bases: 7. CDR3 sequence: CASKYAQGYNEQFF. The CDR3, as DNA: TGTGCCAGCAAATACGCACAGGGGTACAATGAGCAGTTCTTC.

The CDR3 is CASRVTGGLNTEAFF. The CDR3 coding sequence is TGTGCCAGCAGGGTTACAGGGGGTTTGAACACTGAAGCTTTCTTT. This rearrangement joins TRBV6-6 to TRBJ1-1; 8 bases line up with TRBD1. CDR1 is MNHNY, CDR2 SVGAGI, per germline (reference sequence). The CDR3 length is 15 residues. The V gene end was trimmed by 6 bases and the J gene end by 0 bases; junction bases not matched to a gene: 6.

This clone has just one count. CDR3 protein: CSASVSGNYGYTF. The CDR3 DNA is TGCAGTGCTAGTGTCTCGGGTAACTATGGCTACACCTTC. The genes are TRBV20-1 and TRBJ1-2, with D uncertain. Per germline, CDR1 DFQATT and CDR2 SNEGSKA (reference sequence). V was clipped by 3 bases and J by 1 base, with 9 bases between them. This CDR3 region has 13 residues.

V is TRBV7-9 and J is TRBJ2-7; the D gene is possibly TRBD1 (6 bases). V lost 1 base to trimming and J lost 7 bases, with 11 bases between them. The germline V gene has CDR1 SEHNR and CDR2 FQNEAQ (reference sequence). The CDR3 length is 13 residues. The CDR3 region has the DNA TGTGCCAGCAGCTTAGGGGGAAGGGGGGAGCAGTACTTC. Its translation: CASSLGGRGEQYF.

The V and J genes are TRBV27 and TRBJ1-1, with 12 bases fitting TRBD1. The CDR3 is 16 amino acids. Looked up from germline, CDR1 is MNHEY and CDR2 is SMNVEV (reference sequence). J gave up 1 base and V 5 bases, and 5 bases lay outside the gene matches. CDR3 loop: CASSAGTGGGNTEAFF. For the CDR3, the DNA is TGTGCCAGCAGTGCCGGGACAGGGGGCGGGAACACTGAAGCTTTCTTT.

A single count supports this clone. The chain is built from TRBV9 and TRBJ2-2; 9 positions agree with TRBD1. This CDR3 region has 16 residues. Germline V CDR1 and CDR2: SGDLS, YYNGEE. Germline trimming cut 0 bases from V and 3 bases from J; bases unmatched to any gene: 3. The CDR3 nucleotides read TGTGCCAGCAGCGTAGGAGGGACAGGGTACACCGGGGAGCTGTTTTTT. Its translation is CASSVGGTGYTGELFF.

The sample holds a few counts of this clone. The chain joins TRBV7-3 to TRBJ1-1; D gene uncertain. Germline V gives CDR1 SGHTA, CDR2 FQGTGA. The CDR3 has 13 amino acids. Trimming cost V 4 bases and J 1 base, with 7 bases left between them. CDR3 nucleotide sequence: TGTGCCAGCAGCTCCATTCCGAACACTGAAGCTTTCTTT. As protein: CASSSIPNTEAFF.

The gene calls are TRBV18 and TRBJ1-6, with TRBD1 matching over 10 bases. The V segment lost 3 bases and the J segment 8 bases; nucleotides outside the gene matches: 1. From germline, CDR1 is KGHSH and CDR2 LQKENI. The CDR3 has 14 residues. CDR3 in amino acids: CASSPGTGDSPLHF. The DNA for the CDR3 is TGTGCCAGCTCACCCGGGACAGGGGATTCACCCCTCCACTTT.

The chain combines TRBV5-6 with TRBJ2-1, with 13 bases matching TRBD2. V lost 3 bases and J lost 8; bases outside the gene matches: 8. This CDR3 is 16 amino acids long. The germline CDR1 and CDR2 sequences are SGHDT and YYEEEE. As DNA, the CDR3 is TGTGCCAGCAGCTCAACTACTAGCGGGGGGGCCTATGAGCAGTTCTTC. Its translation: CASSSTTSGGAYEQFF.

The chain carries TRBV7-9 and TRBJ1-5; possibly TRBD1 for D (5 bases). Trimming pared 5 bases from V and 5 bases from J, leaving 13 bases between. CDR1 and CDR2 (germline): SEHNR, FQNEAQ (reference sequence). The CDR3 totals 14 residues. The CDR3 loop is CASSPPQGDQPQHF. CDR3 DNA sequence: TGTGCCAGCAGCCCCCCCCAGGGCGATCAGCCCCAGCATTTT.

The chain is built from TRBV19 and TRBJ1-1; D may be TRBD1 (5 bases). CDR1 and CDR2 (germline): LNHDA, SQIVND (reference sequence). The CDR3 covers 14 residues. V was shortened by 3 bases and J by 5 bases, with 13 bases between the two germline ends. Written as DNA, the CDR3 is TGTGCCAGTAGTATGGGGGATTGGGAAACTGAAGCTTTCTTT. Encoded protein: CASSMGDWETEAFF.

The J gene is TRBJ2-7, the V gene TRBV29-1; TRBD1 aligns across 7 bases. Germline CDR1 is SQVTM and CDR2 is ANQGSEA. The trim removed 4 bases at V and 4 bases at J, leaving 4 bases unmatched. The CDR3 runs to 12 residues. CDR3 in amino acids: CSVARQGYEQYF. CDR3 nucleotides: TGCAGCGTTGCCCGACAGGGATACGAGCAGTACTTC.

The V call is TRBV5-4, the J call TRBJ2-6; maybe TRBD2 (6 bases). V shed 4 bases and J shed 0 bases, with 17 bases lying between them. Germline CDR1 and CDR2: SGHNT and YYREEE (reference sequence). CDR3 size: 18 residues. CDR3 amino acids: CASSPDYLPNSGANVLTF. The CDR3 nucleotides read TGTGCCAGCAGCCCGGACTACCTACCGAACTCTGGGGCCAACGTCCTGACTTTC.

Remarks on this clone: At one of its ends the junction is not consistent with the germline gene, which may arise from a read error. The chain is built from TRBV6-5 and TRBJ1-5; D call uncertain. Germline CDR1 reads MNHEY; CDR2 reads SVGAGI. CDR3 length: 14 amino acids. The CDR3, as DNA: TGTACCAGCAGCCACCGAGGAAGCAATCAGCCCCAGCATTTT. It specifies CTSSHRGSNQPQHF.